This entry lists 5 T cell receptor beta chains sequenced from one sample in a study of blood T cell repertoires in COVID-19. Method: immunoSEQ multiplex PCR; TCRdb's copy keeps in-frame clones and lacks some. The sample has 150,000 to 200,000 clones; approximately 73% are singletons. Input material: PBMCs or T cells enriched from blood (not recorded which). These receptors were collected from a woman in her forties or fifties with acute COVID-19.

The chain employs TRBV25-1 and TRBJ1-1; 7 bases match TRBD1. Losses at the gene ends were 3 bases for V and 2 bases for J; bases not matched to a gene: 6. The CDR3 spans 15 residues. CDR1 and CDR2 from the germline V gene are MGHDK and SYGVNS. The CDR3 loop reads CASSDDRALNTEAFF. DNA of the CDR3: TGTGCCAGCAGTGACGACAGGGCCCTTAACACTGAAGCTTTCTTT.

This clone has a handful of counts. This sequence joins TRBV20-1 and TRBJ1-2; tentatively, D is TRBD1 (6 bases). Trimming took off 5 bases at V and 7 bases at J, with 11 bases between the two ends. The CDR3 is 11 amino acids. The germline CDR1 and CDR2 sequences are DFQATT and SNEGSKA (reference sequence). CDR3 sequence (DNA): TGCAGTGCTGTAGACAGGACTGGCTACACCTTC. Translation: CSAVDRTGYTF.

The rearrangement joins TRBV24-1 to TRBJ1-2; 9 positions match TRBD1. V shed 0 bases, J shed 8 bases, and the junction held 9 bases outside the gene matches. CDR3 length equals 16 residues. The V gene's germline CDR1 is KGHDR and CDR2 SFDVKD. The CDR3 protein is CATSDLPGTGIEGYTF. DNA for the CDR3: TGTGCCACCAGTGATTTGCCCGGGACAGGGATAGAAGGCTACACCTTC.

This clone has only a few counts. The chain couples TRBV7-9 to TRBJ1-4, with D unresolved. The germline V gene encodes CDR1 SEHNR and CDR2 FQNEAQ (reference sequence). The CDR3 consists of 14 residues. V was trimmed by 1 base and J by 3 bases, leaving 6 bases between them. CDR3: CASSLVQPNEKLFF. CDR3 in DNA: TGTGCCAGCAGCTTAGTACAGCCTAATGAAAAACTGTTTTTT.

The chain couples TRBV6-4 to TRBJ2-3, with TRBD2 identical over 9 bases. CDR3 length: 16 residues. CDR1 is MRHNA, CDR2 SNTAGT, per germline. Trimming removed 2 bases from V and 5 bases from J; junction bases left unmatched: 8. DNA for the CDR3: TGTGCCAGCAGTGACACTCGCGGGGGGGTTCGAGATACGCAGTATTTT. Translated: CASSDTRGGVRDTQYF.